This T cell receptor (beta chain) came from a study of OX40 agonist ivuxolimab in advanced cancers. Regarding the study as a whole: Fewer expanded clones were found on average in CD4+ than in CD8+ T cells.

This clone has just one count. Its matching antigen is unknown. V was cut by 6 bases and J by 4 bases, with 12 bases left in between. This CDR3 contains 13 residues. Per the germline V gene, CDR1 is MNHNS and CDR2 is SASEGT. Clones were read by immunoSEQ multiplex PCR, and TCRdb kept only the in-frame ones, dropping some. The data show 55,000 to 70,000 clones, around 83% seen once. The V and J genes are TRBV6-1 and TRBJ2-5, with a tentative D call TRBD2 (6 bases). Sequences were derived from CD4+ or CD8+ T cells sorted from blood, sampled in a trial of the OX40 agonist ivuxolimab. This clonotype was obtained from an adult with an advanced solid tumor such as melanoma, head and neck, liver or kidney cancer. The CDR3 protein is CASRKQEGETQYF. DNA for the CDR3: TGTGCCAGCAGGAAACAGGAGGGAGAGACCCAGTACTTC.